This TCR beta chain was profiled in a study of identifying expanded T cells in peripheral blood. Study findings and constraints: Approximately 1.1 clones differed between technical replicates, versus about 15 and 19 over time. Roughly two-week clone count variance significantly increased as total template count grew.

Concerning this clone itself: Its antigen is undetermined.

The CDR3 loop spans 15 amino acids. The V segment lost 5 bases and the J segment 7 bases; nucleotides outside the gene matches: 10. Germline CDR1 and CDR2: SGHNT and YENEEA. Sequenced by immunoSEQ multiplex PCR; TCRdb stores in-frame clones only, minus some. The sample carries around 100,000 clones, about 83% recorded once. V gene TRBV11-3 combines with J gene TRBJ2-1; 8 nucleotides match TRBD2. This receptor was obtained from a person aged 18 to 75 in good health. Sequencing was carried out using blood. Here the CDR3 DNA reads TGTGCCAGCAGCAAACATAGCGGGGCCCAGAATGAGCAGTTCTTC. Translating it yields CASSKHSGAQNEQFF.